Following are 28 T cell receptor beta chains from one sample sequenced in a study of blood T cell repertoires in COVID-19 (TCRdb year 2020). Library preparation employed the immunoSEQ multiplex PCR assay. The table was pulled from immuneACCESS by TCRdb, which kept in-frame rearrangements only. Such tables lose some clones; where checked, under half of the loss comes from unresolved V genes, and the rest has no known cause. The sample table contains a few hundred thousand clones; only one count was recorded for just over 85% of them. Together, the top ten hold roughly 4.5% of the sample. The material sequenced was PBMCs or T cells enriched from blood (not recorded which). The source is a man younger than 45 who had recovered from COVID-19.

V usage is TRBV5-4 and J usage is TRBJ2-7; a possible D gene is TRBD2 (6 bases). The germline V gene encodes CDR1 SGHNT and CDR2 YYREEE (reference sequence). The CDR3 is 15 amino acids. The V gene lost 7 bases and the J gene lost 3 bases, with 20 bases spanning the gap. CDR3 sequence reads: CASGPQPEGGYEQYF. CDR3 bases: TGTGCCAGCGGTCCCCAGCCGGAGGGAGGCTACGAGCAGTACTTC.

The CDR3 bases are TGCGCCAGCAGCGTGACTCCGGGACAGCGCTACACTGAAGCTTTCTTT. Protein sequence: CASSVTPGQRYTEAFF. This chain joins TRBV5-1 and TRBJ1-1, with 7 bases fitting TRBD1. Germline V lookup: CDR1 SGHRS, CDR2 YFSETQ. J gave up 3 bases and V 4 bases, and 12 bases lay outside the gene matches. The CDR3 contains 16 residues.

CDR3 residues: CAWSRTGTGNPYEQYF. CDR3 coding DNA: TGTGCCTGGAGTCGAACCGGGACAGGGAACCCCTACGAGCAGTACTTC. The chain employs TRBV30 and TRBJ2-7, with TRBD1 matching 9 bases. The CDR3 is 16 amino acids. CDR1 is GTSNPN and CDR2 is SVGIG in the germline V gene (reference sequence). The V segment lost 2 bases and the J segment 2 bases; nucleotides outside the gene matches: 10.

The chain has TRBV2 and TRBJ2-1; TRBD1 agrees at 11 bases. Per germline, CDR1 SNHLY and CDR2 FYNNEI. This CDR3 is 14 amino acids long. V lost 7 bases to trimming and J lost 4 bases; unmatched junction nucleotides: 3. The CDR3 loop is CASTGTGGYNEQFF. CDR3 bases: TGTGCCAGCACCGGGACAGGGGGATACAATGAGCAGTTCTTC.

This clone was seen many times. This chain connects TRBV10-1 to TRBJ2-2; D remains ambiguous. Germline CDR1 and CDR2: WNHNN and SYGVQD (reference sequence). Trimming removed 5 bases from V and 0 bases from J, with 4 bases in between. The CDR3 is 13 residues long. DNA for the CDR3: TGCGCCAGCAGTAAGCCGAACACCGGGGAGCTGTTTTTT. The encoded protein is CASSKPNTGELFF.

This sequence joins TRBV10-1 and TRBJ2-1, with 7 nucleotides matching TRBD2. Germline loops: CDR1 WNHNN, CDR2 SYGVQD (reference sequence). The junction had 3 bases not matched to a gene; V was cut back by 4 bases and J by 3 bases. This CDR3 has 14 residues. The CDR3 reads CASSAERDYNEQFF. CDR3 coding DNA: TGCGCCAGCAGTGCGGAGCGGGACTACAATGAGCAGTTCTTC.

The V and J genes are TRBV6-5 and TRBJ1-2; D is unclear. The CDR3 extends over 13 amino acids. Deletions cut 7 bases from V and 4 bases from J, with 13 bases between. CDR1 is MNHEY and CDR2 is SVGAGI in the germline V gene. The CDR3 DNA reads TGTGCCAGCAAGATGGGCCACCCCTATGGCTACACCTTC. Protein: CASKMGHPYGYTF.

V is TRBV3-1 (or the pseudogene TRBV3-2) and J is TRBJ2-3; 14 nucleotides line up with TRBD2. Germline V lookup: CDR1 LGHDT, CDR2 YNNKEL (reference sequence). The V gene end was trimmed by 5 bases and the J gene end by 0 bases; junction bases not matched to a gene: 1. CDR3 length equals 16 residues. The CDR3 DNA is TGTGCCAGCAGCTGGACTAGCGGGAGGAGCACAGATACGCAGTATTTT. As protein: CASSWTSGRSTDTQYF.

The chain carries TRBV27 and TRBJ2-7, with 7 bases aligning to TRBD2. Germline trimming cut 6 bases from V and 2 bases from J; bases unmatched to any gene: 16. The CDR3 extends over 17 amino acids. Germline-derived CDR1 and CDR2 are MNHEY and SMNVEV (reference sequence). The CDR3, as DNA: TGTGCCAGCAGCCCCCCGGTGAGAAGCGGGGCTACCTACGAGCAGTACTTC. It encodes CASSPPVRSGATYEQYF.

The chain is built from TRBV19 and TRBJ2-7, with D perhaps matching TRBD2 (6 bases). V gave up 4 bases and J gave up 6 bases, with 22 bases separating them. There are 16 residues in the CDR3. Germline V CDR1 and CDR2: LNHDA, SQIVND (reference sequence). As DNA, the CDR3 is TGTGCCAGTAGTACGGTACTAGCCCCTCAGAGGGTCGAGCAGTACTTC. Translating gives CASSTVLAPQRVEQYF.

This sequence joins TRBV15 and TRBJ2-2; weak D call: TRBD2 (5 bases). Germline V gene sequence: CDR1 LNHNV, CDR2 YYDKDF (reference sequence). V gave up 8 bases and J gave up 4 bases, with 17 bases separating them. The CDR3 has 15 amino acids. The CDR3: CATQMVSGSTGELFF. CDR3 nucleotide sequence: TGTGCCACCCAAATGGTCTCTGGGAGCACCGGGGAGCTGTTTTTT. Looking up the rest from reference TRBV15 and TRBJ2-2 gives the full variable domain: DAMVIQNPRYQVTQFGKPVTLSCSQTLNHNVMYWYQQKSSQAPKLLFHYYDKDFNNEADTPDNFQSRRPNTSFCFLDIRSPGLGDTAMYLCATQMVSGSTGELFFGEGSRLTVL.

The CDR3 nucleotides read TGCGCCAGCAGTGAGTTCCGGGGGGCCCATCAGCCCCAGCATTTT. As protein: CASSEFRGAHQPQHF. The chain links TRBV10-2 to TRBJ1-5; D perhaps matches TRBD1 (6 bases). The CDR3 covers 15 residues. The germline gives CDR1 WSHSY, CDR2 SAAADI. V lost 1 base and J 5 bases, leaving 12 bases between the germline ends.

The V gene is TRBV5-1, the J gene TRBJ2-3; 9 nucleotides match TRBD2. Germline V gene lookup returns CDR1 SGHRS and CDR2 YFSETQ. The CDR3 has 15 residues. Trimming at V came to 4 bases and at J to 1 base, leaving 4 bases not matched to a gene. Written as DNA, the CDR3 is TGCGCCAGCAGCCGAATAGCGGGGGGCACAGATACGCAGTATTTT. Protein product: CASSRIAGGTDTQYF.

J is TRBJ1-1 and V is TRBV21-1; TRBD1, the table's D call, was not compared with the DNA. TRBV21-1 is recorded as a pseudogene. This CDR3 has 15 amino acids. The DNA for the CDR3 is TGTGCCAGCAGCAAACCGGGACAAATGAACACTGAAGCTTTCTTT. This encodes CASSKPGQMNTEAFF.

This rearrangement joins TRBV11-2 to TRBJ2-7, with 10 bases aligning to TRBD2. This CDR3 has 16 amino acids. With V trimmed by 2 bases and J by 2 bases, 6 bases remained unmatched. CDR1 is SGHAT and CDR2 is FQNNGV in the germline V gene. The chain's CDR3 is CASSLRSGGAPYEQYF. DNA for the CDR3: TGTGCCAGCAGCTTAAGGAGCGGGGGGGCCCCCTACGAGCAGTACTTC.

The V call is TRBV10-3, the J call TRBJ2-3, with 10 positions matching TRBD2. The junction had 14 bases not matched to a gene; V was cut back by 3 bases and J by 5 bases. The CDR3 runs to 18 residues. CDR1 is ENHRY, CDR2 SYGVKD, per germline. CDR3 in DNA: TGTGCCATCAGTGACCTACCCGCGATAGCGGGAGGTCAAGATACGCAGTATTTT. Its translation is CAISDLPAIAGGQDTQYF.

The table lists this clone with a count of one. The V call is TRBV11-2, the J call TRBJ1-3; D is ambiguous. CDR1 is SGHAT and CDR2 is FQNNGV in the germline V gene. The CDR3 sequence is 14 residues long. V was shortened by 4 bases and J by 0 bases, with 7 bases between the two germline ends. CDR3 sequence reads: CASSSSDSGNTIYF. The CDR3, as DNA: TGTGCCAGCAGCTCCTCAGACTCTGGAAACACCATATATTTT.

The chain uses TRBV5-5 and TRBJ1-1; the D gene is possibly TRBD1 (5 bases). Trimming shortened V by 3 bases and J by 1 base, and 7 bases separated the two germline ends. From germline, CDR1 is SGHKS and CDR2 YYEKEE (reference sequence). The CDR3 is made up of 13 amino acids. CDR3 amino acids: CASSYDRNTEAFF. CDR3 sequence (DNA): TGTGCCAGCAGCTATGACAGGAACACTGAAGCTTTCTTT.

The chain combines TRBV27 with TRBJ1-1, with a possible D match to TRBD1 (5 bases). CDR3 length equals 15 residues. Germline values: CDR1 MNHEY, CDR2 SMNVEV (reference sequence). V dropped 3 bases and J dropped 3 bases, with 14 bases sitting between them. In DNA, the CDR3 is TGTGCCAGCAGTTTCGCCAGGGTTTCGTACACTGAAGCTTTCTTT. Its translation is CASSFARVSYTEAFF.

The rearrangement joins TRBV5-4 to TRBJ1-5; D perhaps matches TRBD1 (6 bases). The V and J ends lost 4 bases and 6 bases respectively, with 11 bases between them. This CDR3 region has 13 residues. CDR1 SGHNT and CDR2 YYREEE come from the germline V gene (reference sequence). CDR3 in amino acids: CASSVRGGQPQHF. For the CDR3, the DNA is TGTGCCAGCAGCGTCAGGGGCGGTCAGCCCCAGCATTTT.

The rearrangement joins TRBV29-1 to TRBJ2-3; 11 positions match TRBD2. Germline CDR1 and CDR2: SQVTM and ANQGSEA. CDR3 length equals 14 residues. J was trimmed by 6 bases and V by 6 bases; bases with no gene match: 8. The CDR3 DNA follows: TGCAGCGTCAGACTAGCGGGGTATGCGGATACGCAGTATTTT. This codes for CSVRLAGYADTQYF.

The CDR3, as DNA: TGTGCCAGCAGCCAAGAAAGCTTCTCCTACGAGCAGTACTTC. Residues: CASSQESFSYEQYF. The chain links TRBV4-2 to TRBJ2-7, with D hard to call. Trimming took 0 bases from V and 0 from J, leaving 6 bases between them. CDR1 and CDR2 from the germline V gene are LGHNA and YNFKEQ. CDR3 length equals 14 residues.

The chain carries TRBV27 and TRBJ2-7, with TRBD1 matching 8 bases. The junction had 11 bases not matched to a gene; V was cut back by 6 bases and J by 4 bases. This CDR3 spans 15 amino acids. In germline, CDR1 is MNHEY, CDR2 SMNVEV (reference sequence). The DNA for the CDR3 is TGTGCCAGCAGCCTAGTCCGGGACAGGTCATACGAGCAGTACTTC. Encoded protein: CASSLVRDRSYEQYF.

J is TRBJ1-3 and V is TRBV3-1 (or the pseudogene TRBV3-2), with D hard to call. CDR1 is LGHDT, CDR2 YNNKEL, per germline (reference sequence). V lost 1 base and J 0 bases, leaving 7 bases between the germline ends. This CDR3 contains 15 residues. The CDR3 reads CASSQGTSSGNTIYF. The DNA for the CDR3 is TGTGCCAGCAGCCAAGGAACGAGCTCTGGAAACACCATATATTTT.

The chain is built from TRBV9 and TRBJ1-1, with D maybe TRBD1 (6 bases). V lost 8 bases, J lost 0 bases, and 20 bases lay in between. Germline CDR1 SGDLS, CDR2 YYNGEE. This CDR3 comprises 16 residues. This CDR3 reads CASQGPRPDMNTEAFF. The CDR3 DNA sequence: TGTGCCAGTCAGGGGCCTCGCCCGGATATGAACACTGAAGCTTTCTTT.

The V and J genes are TRBV2 and TRBJ2-4; 7 bases map to TRBD1. The CDR3 contains 14 residues. The J segment lost 7 bases and the V segment lost 5 bases, leaving 8 bases of the junction unmatched. Germline V lookup: CDR1 SNHLY, CDR2 FYNNEI. The CDR3 nucleotides are TGTGCCAGCAGTAGACAGGGTAACTCGAACATTCAGTACTTC. It yields the protein CASSRQGNSNIQYF.

This clone was counted once. This sequence joins TRBV11-2 and TRBJ1-3; D uncertain. Trimming cost V 1 base and J 0 bases, with 4 bases left between them. CDR1 and CDR2 (germline): SGHAT, FQNNGV. The CDR3 totals 14 residues. The CDR3 DNA is TGTGCCAGCAGCTTAGGCAGCTCTGGAAACACCATATATTTT. This encodes CASSLGSSGNTIYF.

The chain uses TRBV2 and TRBJ2-1, with 12 bases fitting TRBD2. There are 15 residues in the CDR3. Germline lookup yields CDR1 SNHLY and CDR2 FYNNEI. The junction had 10 bases not matched to a gene; V was cut back by 6 bases and J by 10 bases. The CDR3 protein is CASSDPSGGASEQFF. As DNA, the CDR3 is TGTGCCAGCAGCGATCCTAGCGGGGGGGCAAGCGAGCAGTTCTTC.